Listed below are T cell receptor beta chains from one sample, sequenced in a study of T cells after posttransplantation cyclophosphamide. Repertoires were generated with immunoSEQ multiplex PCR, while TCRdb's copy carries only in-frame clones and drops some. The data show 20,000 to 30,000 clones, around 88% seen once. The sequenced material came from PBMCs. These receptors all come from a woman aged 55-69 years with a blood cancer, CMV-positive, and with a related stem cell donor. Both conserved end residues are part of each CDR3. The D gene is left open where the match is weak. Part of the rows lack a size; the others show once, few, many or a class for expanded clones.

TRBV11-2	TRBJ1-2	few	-	CASSPLARYGYTF	TGTGCCAGCAGCCCGTTGGCGCGGTATGGCTACACCTTC
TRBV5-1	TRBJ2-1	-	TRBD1	CASSWGQVIYNEQFF	TGCGCCAGCAGCTGGGGACAGGTAATATACAATGAGCAGTTCTTC
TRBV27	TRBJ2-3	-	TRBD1	CASRPTGYTDTQYF	TGTGCCAGCCGCCCGACAGGGTACACAGATACGCAGTATTTT
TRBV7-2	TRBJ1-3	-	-	CASSFGRGGGNTIYF	TGTGCCAGCAGCTTTGGGAGGGGTGGCGGAAACACCATATATTTT
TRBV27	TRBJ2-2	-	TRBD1	CASSSGTGVSGELFF	TGTGCCAGCAGTTCCGGGACAGGGGTGAGCGGGGAGCTGTTTTTT
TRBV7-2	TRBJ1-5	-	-	CASSFKENQPQHF	TGTGCCAGCAGCTTTAAGGAGAATCAGCCCCAGCATTTT
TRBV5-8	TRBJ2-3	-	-	CASSPAGFTDTQYF	TGTGCCAGCAGCCCAGCCGGGTTCACAGATACGCAGTATTTT
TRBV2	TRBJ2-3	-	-	CASSESSRSTDTQYF	TGTGCCAGCAGTGAGTCGTCGCGAAGCACAGATACGCAGTATTTT
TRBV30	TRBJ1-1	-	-	CAWRGSSTEAFF	TGTGCCTGGAGGGGGAGTAGTACTGAAGCTTTCTTT
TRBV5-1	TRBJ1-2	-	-	CASSLAGSPSYGGYTF	TGCGCCAGCAGCTTGGCCGGCAGCCCTAGCTATGGTGGCTACACCTTC
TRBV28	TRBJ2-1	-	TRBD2	CASSSGSSGLYHEQFF	TGTGCCAGCAGTTCAGGATCTAGCGGCCTCTACCATGAGCAGTTCTTC
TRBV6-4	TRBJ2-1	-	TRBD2	CASSEVAGFSYNEQFF	TGTGCCAGCAGCGAGGTAGCGGGTTTCTCCTACAATGAGCAGTTCTTC
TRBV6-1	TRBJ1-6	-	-	CASSEAHDSPLHF	TGTGCCAGCAGTGAAGCTCATGATTCACCCCTCCACTTT
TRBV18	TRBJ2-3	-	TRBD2	CASSPGLAGSGDTQYF	TGTGCCAGCTCACCAGGACTAGCGGGAAGCGGAGATACGCAGTATTTT
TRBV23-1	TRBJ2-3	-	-	CASSQSEGRTDTQYF	TGCGCCAGCAGTCAATCGGAGGGTCGCACAGATACGCAGTATTTT